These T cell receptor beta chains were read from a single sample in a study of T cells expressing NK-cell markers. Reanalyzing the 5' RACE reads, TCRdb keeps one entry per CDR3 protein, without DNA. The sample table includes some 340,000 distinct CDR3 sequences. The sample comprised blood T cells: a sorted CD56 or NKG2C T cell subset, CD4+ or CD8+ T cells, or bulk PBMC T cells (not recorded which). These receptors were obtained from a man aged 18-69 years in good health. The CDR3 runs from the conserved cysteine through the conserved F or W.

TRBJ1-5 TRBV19 CASGRGNQPQHF
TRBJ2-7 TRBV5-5 CASSLWAGLLPSYEQYF
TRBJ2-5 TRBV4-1 CASSQDPRGTQYF
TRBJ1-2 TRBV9 CASSARDRGLGGYTF
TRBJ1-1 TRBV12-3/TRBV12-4 CASSLMDRCSEAFF
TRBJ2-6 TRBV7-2 CASSLEVVAVLTF
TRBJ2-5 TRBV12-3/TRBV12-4 CASSPLRSQQETQYF
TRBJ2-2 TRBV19 CASSTLGDTHGELFF
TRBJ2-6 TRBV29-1 CSVEDRGTNVLTF
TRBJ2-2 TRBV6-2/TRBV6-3 CASSWVSMNTGELFF
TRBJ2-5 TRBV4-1 CASSQDWGQQETQYF
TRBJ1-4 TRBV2 CASGTGDDEKLFF